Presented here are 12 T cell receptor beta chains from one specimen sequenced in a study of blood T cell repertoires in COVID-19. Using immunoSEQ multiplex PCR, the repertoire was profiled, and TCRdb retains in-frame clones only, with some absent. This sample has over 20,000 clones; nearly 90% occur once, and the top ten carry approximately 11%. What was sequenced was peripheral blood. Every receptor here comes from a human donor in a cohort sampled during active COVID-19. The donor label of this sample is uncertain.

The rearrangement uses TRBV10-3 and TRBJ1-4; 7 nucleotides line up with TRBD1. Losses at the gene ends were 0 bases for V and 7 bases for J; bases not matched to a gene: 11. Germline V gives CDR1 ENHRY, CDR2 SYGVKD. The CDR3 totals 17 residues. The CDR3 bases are TGTGCCATCAGTGAGTCCTATACAGGGGTCGGACGTGAAAAACTGTTTTTT. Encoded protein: CAISESYTGVGREKLFF.

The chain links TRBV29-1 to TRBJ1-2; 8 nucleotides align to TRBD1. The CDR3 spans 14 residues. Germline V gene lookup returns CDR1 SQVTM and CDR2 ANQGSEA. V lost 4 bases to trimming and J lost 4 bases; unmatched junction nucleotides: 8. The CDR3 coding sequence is TGCAGCGTTGCCCAAGGGACAGGCATCTATGGCTACACCTTC. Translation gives CSVAQGTGIYGYTF.

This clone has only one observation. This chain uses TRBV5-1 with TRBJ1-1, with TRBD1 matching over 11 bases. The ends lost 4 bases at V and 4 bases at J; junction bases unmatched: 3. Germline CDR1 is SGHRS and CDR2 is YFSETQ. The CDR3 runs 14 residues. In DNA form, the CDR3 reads TGCGCCAGCAGCCCGGGGACAGGGGGCACTGAAGCTTTCTTT. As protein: CASSPGTGGTEAFF.

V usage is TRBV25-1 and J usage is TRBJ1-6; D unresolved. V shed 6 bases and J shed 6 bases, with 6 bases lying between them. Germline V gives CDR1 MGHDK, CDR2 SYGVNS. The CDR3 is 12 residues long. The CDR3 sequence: CASREGNSPLHF. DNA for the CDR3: TGTGCCAGCAGGGAGGGTAATTCACCCCTCCACTTT.

DNA of the CDR3: TGTGCCAGCAGGAGGGGGCGCGACACAGATACGCAGTATTTT. It encodes CASRRGRDTDTQYF. The V and J genes are TRBV2 and TRBJ2-3, with 7 positions matching TRBD1. CDR1 and CDR2 (germline): SNHLY, FYNNEI. This CDR3 is 14 amino acids long. Losses at the gene ends were 6 bases for V and 2 bases for J; bases not matched to a gene: 5.

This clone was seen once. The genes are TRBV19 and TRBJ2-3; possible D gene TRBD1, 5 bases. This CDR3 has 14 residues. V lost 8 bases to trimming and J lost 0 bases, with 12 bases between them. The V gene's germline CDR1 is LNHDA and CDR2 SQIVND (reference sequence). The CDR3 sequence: CASRQSPSTDTQYF. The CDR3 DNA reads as TGTGCCAGTCGACAGAGTCCTAGCACAGATACGCAGTATTTT.

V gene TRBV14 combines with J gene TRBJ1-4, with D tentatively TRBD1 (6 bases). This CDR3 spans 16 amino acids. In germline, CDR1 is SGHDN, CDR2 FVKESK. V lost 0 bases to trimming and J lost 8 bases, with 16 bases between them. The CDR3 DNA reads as TGTGCCAGCAGCCAAGATGGCTCAGGGGCATCCGAAAAACTGTTTTTT. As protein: CASSQDGSGASEKLFF.

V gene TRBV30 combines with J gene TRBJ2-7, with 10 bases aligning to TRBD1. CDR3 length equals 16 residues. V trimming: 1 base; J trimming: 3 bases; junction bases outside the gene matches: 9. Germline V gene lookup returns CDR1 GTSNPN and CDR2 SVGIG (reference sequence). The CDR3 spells CAWSGFGTGVNYEQYF. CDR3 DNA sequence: TGTGCCTGGAGTGGCTTTGGGACAGGGGTCAACTACGAGCAGTACTTC.

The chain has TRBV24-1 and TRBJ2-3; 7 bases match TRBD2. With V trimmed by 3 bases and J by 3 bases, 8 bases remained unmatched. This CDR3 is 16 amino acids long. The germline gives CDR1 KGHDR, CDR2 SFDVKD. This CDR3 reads CATSDASGTVTDTQYF. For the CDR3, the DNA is TGTGCCACCAGTGATGCTAGCGGAACAGTTACAGATACGCAGTATTTT.

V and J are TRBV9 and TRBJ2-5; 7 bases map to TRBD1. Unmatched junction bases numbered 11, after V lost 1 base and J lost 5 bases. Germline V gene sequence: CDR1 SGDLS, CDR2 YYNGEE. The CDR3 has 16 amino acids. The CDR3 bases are TGTGCCAGCAGCGTAAGCGACAGGGCCCTACGGGAGACCCAGTACTTC. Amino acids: CASSVSDRALRETQYF.

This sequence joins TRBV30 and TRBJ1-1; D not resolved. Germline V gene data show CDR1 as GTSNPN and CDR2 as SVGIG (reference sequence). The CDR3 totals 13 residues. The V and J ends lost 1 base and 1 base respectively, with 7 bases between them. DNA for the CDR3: TGTGCCTGGAGTGGGCAGGCGAACACTGAAGCTTTCTTT. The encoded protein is CAWSGQANTEAFF.

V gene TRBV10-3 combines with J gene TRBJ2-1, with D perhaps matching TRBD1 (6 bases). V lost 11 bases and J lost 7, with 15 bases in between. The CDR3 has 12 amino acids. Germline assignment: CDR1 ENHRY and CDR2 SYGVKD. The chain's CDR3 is CASGAGVNEQFF. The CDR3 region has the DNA TGTGCCTCAGGGGCAGGGGTGAATGAGCAGTTCTTC.